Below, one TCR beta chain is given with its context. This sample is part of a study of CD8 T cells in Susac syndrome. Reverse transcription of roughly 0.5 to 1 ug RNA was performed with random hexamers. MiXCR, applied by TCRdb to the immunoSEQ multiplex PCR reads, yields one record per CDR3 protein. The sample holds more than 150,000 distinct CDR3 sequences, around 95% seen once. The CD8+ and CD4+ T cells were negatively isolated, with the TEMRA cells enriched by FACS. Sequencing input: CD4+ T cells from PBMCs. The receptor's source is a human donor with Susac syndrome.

The CDR3 coding sequence is TGTGCCAGCAGCCCCAGGGAGGCTTTCTTT. This gives the protein CASSPREAFF. V gene TRBV7-2 combines with J gene TRBJ1-1, with D perhaps matching TRBD1 (5 bases). CDR3 length equals 10 residues. Germline CDR1 is SGHTA and CDR2 is FQGNSA. Trimming took off 5 bases at V and 11 bases at J, with 9 bases between the two ends. The variable domain in full, with the rest retrieved from reference TRBV7-2 and TRBJ1-1, is GAGVSQSPSNKVTEKGKDVELRCDPISGHTALYWYRQSLGQGLEFLIYFQGNSAPDKSGLPSDRFSAERTGGSVSTLTIQRTQQEDSAVYLCASSPREAFFGQGTRLTVV.